This T cell receptor beta chain was captured by sequencing in a study of identical twins (dated by TCRdb to the mid-2010s). Background on the whole study: TCR alpha and beta repertoires from monozygotic twins, unrelated adults of various ages and cord blood were deep-sequenced to test whether fetal clonotypes persist. To rule out contamination, the twin experiments were replicated at different times with different library preparation protocols.

Library generation was performed with 5' RACE. The reads were generated on an Illumina HiSeq 2000. A universal primer binding site was added through template switching, and the final cDNA carried a unique molecular identifier so that TCR cDNA molecules could be counted accurately. First-strand cDNA for TCR alpha and beta chains was synthesized from specific primers in the conserved constant-segment region. To control for contamination, every cDNA library was double barcoded, receiving both a SMART-Mk sample barcode and Illumina barcodes. TruSeq adapter sequences along with Illumina sample barcodes were introduced in two successive PCR steps. The TCR alpha and beta cDNA libraries were sequenced on the Illumina HiSeq platform using custom primers. The published analysis was carried out like this. MiGEC processed the raw reads to extract unique molecular identifiers, while MiXCR was used to determine the CDR3 positions. Recombination models were inferred per individual with the repgenHMM and IGoR tools using an EM algorithm. The tcR package in R was used for shared clonotype analysis, with sharing normalized by the product of cloneset sizes. Out-of-frame nonproductive sequences were analyzed to study raw recombination free of thymic and clonal selection effects. TCRdb trimmed public reads at Q25 via fastp, called clones via MiXCR and kept in-frame beta chains. Merged by CDR3 protein, the rows form single entries marked with the most common genes and DNA. TCRdb's processing, not the authors', yielded these V and J calls. The sample table contains a few hundred thousand distinct CDR3 sequences; only one count was recorded for about 8% of them. The top ten clonotypes cover 2.1% of the sample.

Every donor was a healthy Caucasian. Three pairs of female monozygotic twins, all aged 18 to 29 years, were included in the twin cohort. Miltenyi CD45RO+ enrichment and human naive T-cell isolation kits were used to isolate memory (CD45RO+) and naive T cells from PBMC. Broader findings and caveats from the paper: Out-of-frame TCR alpha sharing in monozygotic twins was systematically underestimated by recombination models, whereas sharing between unrelated individuals was in agreement with the recombination models. Fewer insertions were carried by abundant cord blood beta clonotypes, a similar but weaker trend appeared in young adult naive repertoires, and no such trend appeared in memory repertoires. A weaker excess of twin sharing was found in beta out-of-frame sequences because the signal-to-noise ratio was lowered by fewer shared sequences. Because the same donors could not be followed over many years, conclusions were based on cross-sectional statistical analysis. Compared with coincidental sharing between unrelated individuals, out-of-frame TCR alpha sequences shared between twins showed an excess of sequences with low generation probability. Invariant T cells such as MAIT and iNKT could partly confound zero-insertion analyses, though diverse VJ usage argued against this for most clonotypes.

The sample holds many counts of this clonotype. Its antigen is not yet known. Base qualities are not at hand, and no much larger clone is one base apart. The CDR3 spans 15 residues, from the cysteine through the phenylalanine. The kept DNA is CDR3 alone, 45 bases in frame from the first base. V sheds 7 bases and J sheds 4 bases, leaving 14 bases between their ends. The sample was also reused in another study, on yellow fever vaccine responses in identical twins. Taken from the second paper: According to the authors, the vaccine-induced T cell response in identical twins seemed to be partly convergent and partly specific to each individual. Focusing on identical twins, the study followed the T cell clones that responded to the vaccine, and did so with precision.

The sequencing input was memory (CD45RO+) T cells sorted from blood. The cell subset or site label for this specimen denotes: CD45RO+ enriched T cells. The sequence joins TRBV12-3 or TRBV12-4 to TRBJ2-6, with no D gene named confidently. The TCR sequence derives from a woman between 18 and 30 years old in good health. Here is the DNA: TGTGCCAGCACCATAGGTGTCTCCGGGGCCAACGTCCTGACTTTC. Its protein product is CASTIGVSGANVLTF.